This T cell receptor beta chain was profiled in a study of regulatory T cells in long-lasting Graves disease listed by TCRdb under 2021. Describing the broader study: Antithyroid drugs had been taken for less than 3 months by newly diagnosed Graves' disease patients. Persistent Graves' disease patients were compared with newly diagnosed Graves' disease patients by peripheral blood TCR sequencing and RNA sequencing. The study took place in China and was registered as a clinical trial. A total of roughly 33 samples were covered by TCR sequencing, comprising 13 persistent and roughly 20 newly diagnosed Graves' disease patients.

Libraries were built with multiplex PCR. The instrument given in TCRdb is Illumina HiSeq 4000. iRepertoire HTBI primers and Arm-PCR amplification of CDR3 regions were used to construct TCR beta libraries. Before sequencing, the PCR products underwent gel purification. Per the original workflow: Across samples, about 64 TRBV and 14 TRBJ segments were identified and used for gene usage analysis of CDR3 amino acid clonotypes. COPE and FqMerger were used to merge filtered high-quality paired reads into contigs. BLAST was used to align contigs to IMGT TRBV, TRBD and TRBJ reference genes, and CDR3 was defined according to IMGT. Highly expanded clones were defined as clonotypes with a frequency above 0.1%. Shannon entropy served as the measure of repertoire diversity, while the Gini coefficient captured V-J evenness. A clonotype found in more than one individual was treated as public. TCRdb's own reprocessing of the public reads used fastp at Q25 and MiXCR and kept productive beta chains. Records with the same CDR3 protein are collapsed into one entry carrying the most frequent genes and DNA. The V and J calls reflect TCRdb's pipeline rather than the authors' work. Present in this sample are hundreds of thousands of distinct CDR3 sequences, 13% of which were seen just once. Together, the top ten hold roughly a tenth of the sample.

Trimming at the junction amounts to 8 bases on V and 0 bases on J, and the germline ends lie 11 bases apart. Taken from the germline V gene, the CDR1 and CDR2 loops are MNHNS and SASEGT. The CDR3 sequence holds 13 residues, the cysteine and phenylalanine included. Only the CDR3 part of the read is kept: 39 bases, read in frame from the first base. The sample's time point label, decoded: newly diagnosed GD, antithyroid drugs for less than 3 months. For both TCR sequencing and RNA sequencing, RNA was extracted from PBMCs using TRIzol. The diagnosis of Graves' disease was made according to American Thyroid Association guidelines. The patients came from an endocrinology department in Xi'an, China. Each patient gave 7.5 to 10 milliliters of peripheral blood, collected in an EDTA anticoagulant tube. Ficoll Paque Plus density gradient separation was used to isolate PBMCs, and no additional T cell sorting was done. An Agilent 2100 Bioanalyzer and agarose gel were used to check RNA quality, while a NanoDrop 2000 measured RNA concentration.

At least ten counts were recorded for this clonotype. Which antigen it targets is not known. No clone much larger than this one lies a single base away; base qualities are absent. General study outcomes and caveats: Compared with newly diagnosed patients, persistent Graves' disease patients had lower TCR Shannon entropy and fewer highly expanded clones, which suggests clonal expansion. Sequencing and analysis were limited to the TCR beta chain. The small sample size was acknowledged by the authors as a limitation that may reduce accuracy. Persistent patients shared more public clonotypes among themselves (around 2,700) than newly diagnosed patients did (roughly 920). Peripheral blood alone was examined, since thyroid tissue, which constituted the primary lesion, could not be accessed. Persistent disease showed preferential use of TRBV28, TRBJ1-2 and TRBJ2-5, whereas newly diagnosed disease favored TRBV20-1 and TRBJ2-1.

The data also belong to a second study, concerning T cells in Graves' hyperthyroidism and ophthalmopathy. Per that second paper: Stable Graves' hyperthyroidism was defined as the absence of progression to ophthalmopathy over 18 months of follow-up. The hyperthyroidism patients were between 18 and 65 years old and newly diagnosed, with a disease duration of less than 2 months. Any patient with an uncontrolled infection, another autoimmune disease, pregnancy or lactation was excluded. Diagnoses were established on the basis of clinical symptoms, serum thyroxine and TRAb, thyroid ultrasound, and orbital computed tomography. The TCR CDR3 was subjected to a first round of RT-PCR using the HTBI primer set and the Qiagen OneStep RT-PCR kit. Blood samples also contained most of the expanded thyroid clonotypes (frequency above 0.001), which suggests that blood repertoires may reflect thyroid immune responses. In cross-validation, a model built on a 13 V-J signature told ophthalmopathy apart from stable hyperthyroidism with under 90% sensitivity and 81% to 82% specificity, and in testing the same model reached 80%/75%. In validation, progression to ophthalmopathy was predicted by the model with more than 65% sensitivity and 72.22% specificity, a median of about 6.4 months before onset. To identify TCR V-J signatures that set the groups apart, the researchers used a discovery cohort of 95 to 100 patients, made up of 43 with Graves' ophthalmopathy and some 55 with stable Graves' hyperthyroidism. Whether ophthalmopathy could be predicted prospectively was tested in an independent validation cohort made up of roughly 19 hyperthyroidism patients plus 17 patients who later progressed to ophthalmopathy. The approximately 90 discovery patients were divided at random into training and test sets in a 7:3 ratio. In addition, the study compared T-cell repertoires in thyroid tissue and in blood from six Graves' hyperthyroidism patients. Once sampling was done, hyperthyroidism patients were given methimazole at a starting dose of 30 mg daily, whereas ophthalmopathy patients were given high-dose intravenous methylprednisolone. Libraries were constructed in a second round of multiplex PCR, after which size selection and purification were performed. The libraries were sequenced on an Illumina HiSeq2000 using paired-end 100 bp reads. SOAPnuke was used to process the raw data, removing reads that contained adapters or uncalled bases, had a mean Phred below 15, or lacked an exact match to the constant primer or identifier. COPE v1.2.5 was used to merge high-quality paired reads, and clonotypes were defined as unique nucleotide sequences. Clonotypes were aligned to IMGT TRBV, TRBD and TRBJ reference segments using MiTCR v1.1. The analysis included only V-J combinations with a frequency above 0.0001, which together covered around 99% of the repertoires. A TCS score was defined as the ratio of F50 (clonal expansion) to E x V (chaos), with BLOSUM62-based TCRdist applied between CDR3 peptides within each V-J. Welch's t-statistics and random forest reduced fewer than 600 V-J features to 10 to 15, which were used in a naive Bayes classifier (R e1071). Sample size was not statistically predetermined, and blinding of investigators to group allocation was not performed. The paper reports TCR Vbeta CDR3 sequencing of some 140 peripheral blood samples: 40 to 45 ophthalmopathy, about 75 hyperthyroidism and 17 progressor patients.

The starting material was peripheral blood mononuclear cells (PBMCs), obtained at new diagnosis, from a patient treated with antithyroid drugs. This chain joins TRBV6-1 to TRBJ2-7; the best D guess is TRBD1, with 5 bases matching. This clonotype was obtained from a man aged 25-40 years with Graves disease. Donor details come from another sample of the same person, matched by shared clones. The nucleotide sequence reads as follows: TGTGCCAGCGGCCGACAGAGCTCCTACGAGCAGTACTTC. Its protein is CASGRQSSYEQYF.